The 11 T cell receptor beta chains in this list originate from one sample, sequenced in a study of blood T cell repertoires in COVID-19. Some clones are missing from TCRdb's copy, which holds only in-frame ones; the method was immunoSEQ multiplex PCR. The sample contains about 29,000 clones, 70% to 90% of which appear only once. Sequencing input: peripheral blood. All receptors come from an elderly woman with COVID-19, enrolled during active disease.

The rearrangement joins TRBV21-1 to TRBJ2-3; TRBD1, the D gene given by the table, was not confirmed from the DNA. TRBV21-1 is reported as a pseudogene. The CDR3 totals 13 residues. CDR3 bases: TGTGCCAGCATCATCGGCACAGTTTTTACGCAGTATTTT. Protein sequence: CASIIGTVFTQYF.

This sequence joins TRBV19 and TRBJ2-7, with 7 nucleotides matching TRBD1. The CDR3 has 13 residues. Trimming cost V 5 bases and J 4 bases; bases outside gene matches: 5. CDR1 is LNHDA, CDR2 SQIVND, per germline (reference sequence). As DNA, the CDR3 is TGTGCCAGTAGTGTCGGACAGGCGTACGAGCAGTACTTC. As protein: CASSVGQAYEQYF.

This clone has just a few counts. The genes are TRBV18 and TRBJ2-6, with no clear D. Trimming left V 0 bases short and J 0 bases short, with 3 bases between. From germline, CDR1 is KGHSH and CDR2 LQKENI. This CDR3 has 15 residues. The CDR3 DNA is TGTGCCAGCTCACCACCTTACTCTGGGGCCAACGTCCTGACTTTC. Its translation is CASSPPYSGANVLTF.

The gene calls are TRBV27 and TRBJ2-2; a possible D gene is TRBD2 (5 bases). The V and J ends lost 6 bases and 7 bases respectively, with 12 bases between them. CDR3 length equals 13 residues. In germline, CDR1 is MNHEY, CDR2 SMNVEV (reference sequence). For the CDR3, the DNA is TGTGCCAGCAGCCCGAGGGTCGGCGGGGAGCTGTTTTTT. Its protein is CASSPRVGGELFF.

The rearrangement links TRBV5-1 to TRBJ2-5; possible D gene TRBD2, 6 bases. The CDR3 has 15 residues. Trimming cost V 0 bases and J 4 bases, with 13 bases left between them. Per germline, CDR1 SGHRS and CDR2 YFSETQ. The chain's CDR3 is CASSLVPGDRETQYF. The CDR3 DNA is TGCGCCAGCAGCTTGGTTCCGGGGGATCGAGAGACCCAGTACTTC.

The chain links TRBV7-9 to TRBJ2-2; maybe TRBD1 (5 bases). The CDR3 runs 15 residues. Germline CDR1 reads SEHNR; CDR2 reads FQNEAQ (reference sequence). Trimming stripped 0 bases from V and 1 base from J, with 6 bases between. CDR3 sequence reads: CASSLAQGNTGELFF. The CDR3 DNA sequence: TGTGCCAGCAGCTTAGCCCAGGGGAACACCGGGGAGCTGTTTTTT.

This clone was observed a handful of times. The DNA of the CDR3 is TGTGCCAGCAGTGTCGGGAACACTGAAGCTTTCTTT. It yields the protein CASSVGNTEAFF. V and J are TRBV2 and TRBJ1-1; no firm D call. V lost 4 bases and J lost 1, with 4 bases in between. The CDR3 consists of 12 residues. CDR1 and CDR2 from the germline V gene are SNHLY and FYNNEI.

The rearrangement uses TRBV5-6 and TRBJ2-7; a possible D gene is TRBD2 (5 bases). CDR3 size: 12 residues. Deletions cut 2 bases from V and 4 bases from J, with 7 bases between. Germline loops: CDR1 SGHDT, CDR2 YYEEEE. CDR3 sequence reads: CASSFGEYEQYF. The CDR3 nucleotides are TGTGCCAGCAGCTTCGGGGAGTACGAGCAGTACTTC.

In this sample, this clone turned up once. The chain recombines TRBV6-4 with TRBJ2-3; 13 nucleotides line up with TRBD2. From germline, CDR1 is MRHNA and CDR2 SNTAGT. The CDR3 contains 16 residues. Trimming took 6 bases from V and 3 from J; bases not matched to a gene: 6. The CDR3 region has the DNA TGTGCCAGCAGACGACTAGCGGGGGGCCCAACAGATACGCAGTATTTT. It is translated as CASRRLAGGPTDTQYF.

This chain links TRBV19 with TRBJ2-1, with 9 bases aligning to TRBD2. After removal of 7 bases from V and 2 bases from J, the junction contained 9 bases not matched to a gene. Germline CDR1 LNHDA, CDR2 SQIVND (reference sequence). CDR3 length equals 16 residues. CDR3 nucleotides: TGTGCCAGTACTAGCGGGGCCCTAGTCCCCTACAATGAGCAGTTCTTC. Its translation: CASTSGALVPYNEQFF.

The chain carries TRBV19 and TRBJ2-3, with 10 bases aligning to TRBD2. V shed 6 bases, J shed 3 bases, and the junction held 0 bases outside the gene matches. Germline lookup yields CDR1 LNHDA and CDR2 SQIVND (reference sequence). The length of the CDR3 is 13 residues. The CDR3 coding sequence is TGTGCCAGTAGACTAGCGGGGACAGATACGCAGTATTTT. It translates to CASRLAGTDTQYF.